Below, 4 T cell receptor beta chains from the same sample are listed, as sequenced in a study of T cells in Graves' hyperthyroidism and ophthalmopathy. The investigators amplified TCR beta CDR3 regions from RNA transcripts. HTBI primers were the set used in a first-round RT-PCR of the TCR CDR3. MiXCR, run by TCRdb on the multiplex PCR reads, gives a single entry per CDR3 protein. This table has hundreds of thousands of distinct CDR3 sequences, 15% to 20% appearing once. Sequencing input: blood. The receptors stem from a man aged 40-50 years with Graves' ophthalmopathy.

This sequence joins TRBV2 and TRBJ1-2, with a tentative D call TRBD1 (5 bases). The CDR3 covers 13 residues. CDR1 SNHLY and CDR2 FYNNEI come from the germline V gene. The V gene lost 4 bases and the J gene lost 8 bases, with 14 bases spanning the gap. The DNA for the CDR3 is TGTGCCAGCAGTGTAATCAGGGAGGGAGGCTACACCTTC. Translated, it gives CASSVIREGGYTF.

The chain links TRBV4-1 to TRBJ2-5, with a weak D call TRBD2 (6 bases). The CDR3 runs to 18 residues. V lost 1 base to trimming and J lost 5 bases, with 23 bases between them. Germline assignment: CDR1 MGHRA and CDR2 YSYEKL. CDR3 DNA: TGCGCCAGCAGCCAAGGGCCCCCTGGGACTGCCTTTGGGGAGACCCAGTACTTC. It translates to CASSQGPPGTAFGETQYF.

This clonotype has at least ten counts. CDR3 in amino acids: CASTAQGLYQETQYF. The CDR3 nucleotides are TGTGCCAGCACTGCTCAGGGCTTGTACCAAGAGACCCAGTACTTC. The genes are TRBV2 and TRBJ2-5, with a tentative D call TRBD1 (5 bases). The CDR3 is 15 amino acids. The germline V gene encodes CDR1 SNHLY and CDR2 FYNNEI. V gave up 7 bases and J gave up 0 bases, with 15 bases separating them.

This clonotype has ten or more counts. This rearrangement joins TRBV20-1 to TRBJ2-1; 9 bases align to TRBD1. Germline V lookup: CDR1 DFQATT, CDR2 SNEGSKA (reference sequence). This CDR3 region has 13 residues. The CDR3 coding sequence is TGCAGCCCTTGGGACAGGGCCCCCGGTGAGCAGTTCTTC. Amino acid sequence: CSPWDRAPGEQFF.